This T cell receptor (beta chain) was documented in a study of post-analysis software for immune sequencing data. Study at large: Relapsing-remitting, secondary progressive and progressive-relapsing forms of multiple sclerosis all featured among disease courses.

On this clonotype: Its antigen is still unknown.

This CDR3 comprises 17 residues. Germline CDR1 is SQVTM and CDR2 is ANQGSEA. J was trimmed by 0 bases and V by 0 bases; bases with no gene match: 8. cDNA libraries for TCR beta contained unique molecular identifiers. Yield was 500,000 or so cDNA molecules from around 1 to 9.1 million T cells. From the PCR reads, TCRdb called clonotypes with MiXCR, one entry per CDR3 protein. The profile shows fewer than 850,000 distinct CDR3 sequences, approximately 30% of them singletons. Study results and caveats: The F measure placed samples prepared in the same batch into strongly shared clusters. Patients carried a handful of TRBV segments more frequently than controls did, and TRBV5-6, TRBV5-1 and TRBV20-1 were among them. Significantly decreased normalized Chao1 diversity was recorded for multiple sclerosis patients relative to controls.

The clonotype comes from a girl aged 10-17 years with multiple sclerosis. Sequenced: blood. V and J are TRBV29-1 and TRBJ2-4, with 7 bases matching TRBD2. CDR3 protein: CSVEEFAGELAKNIQYF. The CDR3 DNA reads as TGCAGCGTTGAAGAATTTGCGGGGGAGCTAGCCAAAAACATTCAGTACTTC.